Following are 28 T cell receptor beta chains from one sample sequenced in a study of blood T cell repertoires in COVID-19. TCRdb keeps only in-frame clones here, not all; method: immunoSEQ multiplex PCR. The sample has more than 95,000 clones, 88% seen once; the top ten hold 6.5% to 9%. Specimen: peripheral blood. These receptors originate from a man aged 45-60 years with acute or convalescent COVID-19.

The chain has TRBV5-1 and TRBJ2-1; TRBD2 matches at 10 bases. CDR1 and CDR2 (germline): SGHRS, YFSETQ. The V segment lost 5 bases and the J segment 5 bases; nucleotides outside the gene matches: 7. This CDR3 spans 15 amino acids. The CDR3 region is CASSSGLAANNEQFF. The CDR3 DNA sequence: TGCGCCAGCAGTTCAGGACTAGCGGCTAACAATGAGCAGTTCTTC.

This clone was observed a handful of times. V is TRBV5-1 and J is TRBJ2-7; tentatively, D is TRBD1 (6 bases). This CDR3 contains 13 residues. CDR1 and CDR2 from the germline V gene are SGHRS and YFSETQ. The V gene lost 4 bases and the J gene lost 6 bases, with 14 bases spanning the gap. The CDR3 region is CASSRDTKGEQYF. DNA for the CDR3: TGCGCCAGCAGCAGGGACACTAAGGGCGAGCAGTACTTC. The entire variable domain, with the rest obtained from reference TRBV5-1 and TRBJ2-7, is as follows: KAGVTQTPRYLIKTRGQQVTLSCSPISGHRSVSWYQQTPGQGLQFLFEYFSETQRNKGNFPGRFSGRQFSNSRSEMNVSTLELGDSALYLCASSRDTKGEQYFGPGTRLTVT.

The rearrangement joins TRBV5-4 to TRBJ1-4; tentatively, D is TRBD1 (5 bases). Trimming pared 3 bases from V and 6 bases from J, leaving 18 bases between. Germline CDR1 is SGHNT and CDR2 is YYREEE (reference sequence). The CDR3 runs 16 residues. CDR3 residues: CASSSQRGKKDEKLFF. CDR3 sequence (DNA): TGTGCCAGCAGCTCTCAACGGGGGAAGAAGGATGAAAAACTGTTTTTT.

This chain links TRBV10-3 with TRBJ1-5, with D hard to call. V was pared by 2 bases and J by 4 bases, with 6 bases between. Per the germline V gene, CDR1 is ENHRY and CDR2 is SYGVKD. The CDR3 spans 13 residues. CDR3 coding DNA: TGTGCCATCAGTGAGACTCGGAATCAGCCCCAGCATTTT. Protein sequence: CAISETRNQPQHF.

This chain connects TRBV23-1 to TRBJ2-7, with TRBD1 identical over 7 bases. TRBV23-1 is classed as an ORF, of uncertain function. V lost 6 bases, J lost 0 bases, and 8 bases stayed unmatched. This CDR3 contains 15 residues. The CDR3 loop is CASSRQGPLSYEQYF. For the CDR3, the DNA is TGCGCCAGCAGCCGACAGGGTCCCCTCTCCTACGAGCAGTACTTC.

The CDR3, as DNA: TGTGCCAGCTGGGAGGTAGCTAGCGGTCAGGCGGAGCAGTACTTC. Its translation: CASWEVASGQAEQYF. The rearrangement uses TRBV2 and TRBJ2-7; 7 bases agree with TRBD2. The germline gives CDR1 SNHLY, CDR2 FYNNEI. This CDR3 has 15 residues. Trimming at V came to 8 bases and at J to 7 bases, leaving 17 bases not matched to a gene.

The chain is built from TRBV18 and TRBJ2-5, with a tentative D call TRBD2 (6 bases). V lost 3 bases, J lost 5 bases, and 16 bases lay in between. Germline CDR1 is KGHSH and CDR2 is LQKENI. This CDR3 contains 15 residues. The CDR3: CASSPGTGERETQYF. The CDR3 DNA reads as TGTGCCAGCTCACCCGGGACGGGAGAGCGGGAGACCCAGTACTTC.

The V and J genes are TRBV19 and TRBJ2-2, with 9 positions matching TRBD2. This CDR3 has 16 residues. Germline lookup yields CDR1 LNHDA and CDR2 SQIVND (reference sequence). V dropped 1 base and J dropped 6; count of bases not matched to a gene: 6. The DNA of the CDR3 is TGTGCCAGTAGTATAGTCTCACTAGCGGGCGCCGGGGAGCTGTTTTTT. It is translated as CASSIVSLAGAGELFF.

This chain links TRBV7-2 with TRBJ2-7; 9 bases agree with TRBD2. The germline V gene has CDR1 SGHTA and CDR2 FQGNSA. This CDR3 region has 15 residues. J gave up 0 bases and V 5 bases, and 5 bases lay outside the gene matches. As DNA, the CDR3 is TGTGCCAGCAGCCCTAGCGGGACCACCTCCTACGAGCAGTACTTC. Translating gives CASSPSGTTSYEQYF.

A few counts support this clone. V and J are TRBV2 and TRBJ2-7, with a possible D match to TRBD2 (5 bases). Trimming took 6 bases from V and 3 from J, leaving 18 bases between them. This CDR3 spans 15 amino acids. Germline loops: CDR1 SNHLY, CDR2 FYNNEI. DNA for the CDR3: TGTGCCAGCAGCGAGCCGGGGTTCGGTGTCTACGAGCAGTACTTC. Amino acid sequence: CASSEPGFGVYEQYF.

The chain joins TRBV10-3 to TRBJ1-2, with TRBD1 matching over 8 bases. CDR1 is ENHRY, CDR2 SYGVKD, per germline. V lost 2 bases to trimming and J lost 4 bases; unmatched junction nucleotides: 3. This CDR3 spans 14 amino acids. The CDR3 spells CAISEPGTGYGYTF. The DNA of the CDR3 is TGTGCCATCAGTGAGCCCGGGACAGGCTATGGCTACACCTTC.

The chain is built from TRBV2 and TRBJ1-5; 8 nucleotides align to TRBD1. CDR1 is SNHLY, CDR2 FYNNEI, per germline. CDR3 length: 14 residues. V shed 6 bases, J shed 5 bases, and the junction held 6 bases outside the gene matches. The CDR3 nucleotides are TGTGCCAGCAGCGGAGGCAGGGGGCATCAGCCCCAGCATTTT. Amino acids: CASSGGRGHQPQHF.

J is TRBJ1-4 and V is TRBV7-9; 11 nucleotides line up with TRBD1. The CDR3 is made up of 16 amino acids. V lost 1 base, J lost 8 bases, and 6 bases stayed unmatched. The germline gives CDR1 SEHNR, CDR2 FQNEAQ (reference sequence). The CDR3 region has the DNA TGTGCCAGCAGCTTAGATCCGGGACAGGGGGAGGAAAAACTGTTTTTT. It yields the protein CASSLDPGQGEEKLFF.

The V gene is TRBV3-1 (or the pseudogene TRBV3-2), the J gene TRBJ2-6, with TRBD1 as a possible D gene (6 bases). The CDR3 consists of 17 residues. Germline lookup yields CDR1 LGHDT and CDR2 YNNKEL (reference sequence). Between the trimmed V and J ends, which lost 1 base and 3 bases, there was a span of 13 bases. The CDR3 region has the DNA TGTGCCAGCAGCCAAGGGAAAAGGGGGAGTGGGGCCAACGTCCTGACTTTC. It is translated as CASSQGKRGSGANVLTF.

The chain employs TRBV5-1 and TRBJ2-3; tentatively, D is TRBD1 (6 bases). CDR3 length equals 15 residues. The germline V gene encodes CDR1 SGHRS and CDR2 YFSETQ. The V and J ends lost 4 bases and 0 bases respectively, with 12 bases between them. The CDR3 DNA reads TGCGCCAGCAGCGACGGGACACCCAGCACAGATACGCAGTATTTT. Its translation: CASSDGTPSTDTQYF.

The rearrangement links TRBV27 to TRBJ2-2; 8 bases are shared with TRBD2. This CDR3 spans 16 amino acids. CDR1 is MNHEY, CDR2 SMNVEV, per germline (reference sequence). The J segment lost 7 bases and the V segment lost 3 bases, leaving 10 bases of the junction unmatched. Written as DNA, the CDR3 is TGTGCCAGCAGTTTGGGTGGTCTCGCGGGAGGCGGGGAGCTGTTTTTT. This encodes CASSLGGLAGGGELFF.

CDR3 DNA: TGTGCCAGCAGTTCATCAGGGGGTACGCAGTATTTT. Its protein product is CASSSSGGTQYF. The chain is built from TRBV6-6 and TRBJ2-3, with 7 bases aligning to TRBD1. The V gene's germline CDR1 is MNHNY and CDR2 SVGAGI (reference sequence). This CDR3 comprises 12 residues. The V segment lost 4 bases and the J segment 8 bases; nucleotides outside the gene matches: 3.

This sequence joins TRBV10-3 and TRBJ2-1; D might be TRBD2 (6 bases). The V gene's germline CDR1 is ENHRY and CDR2 SYGVKD. CDR3 length: 14 amino acids. V was trimmed by 5 bases and J by 5 bases, leaving 13 bases between them. DNA for the CDR3: TGTGCCATCAGTTCAGCGGGTATTAACAATGAGCAGTTCTTC. Amino acids: CAISSAGINNEQFF.

This sequence joins TRBV5-1 and TRBJ2-1; the match to TRBD2 covers 8 bases. The CDR3 consists of 15 residues. Germline V gene lookup returns CDR1 SGHRS and CDR2 YFSETQ. With 4 bases clipped from V and 5 bases from J, the junction kept 8 bases outside the gene matches. The CDR3 nucleotides read TGCGCCAGCAGCGGTTTAACTAGCGGAAACAATGAGCAGTTCTTC. This sequence encodes CASSGLTSGNNEQFF.

The gene calls are TRBV24-1 and TRBJ2-1; 10 bases map to TRBD2. CDR3 length equals 15 residues. Per the germline V gene, CDR1 is KGHDR and CDR2 is SFDVKD. With V trimmed by 2 bases and J by 7 bases, 4 bases remained unmatched. The CDR3 loop reads CATSDWTSGGNEQFF. CDR3 in DNA: TGTGCCACCAGTGATTGGACTAGCGGAGGAAATGAGCAGTTCTTC.

The V and J genes are TRBV15 and TRBJ2-3; 8 bases line up with TRBD2. This CDR3 is 15 amino acids long. After removal of 6 bases from V and 5 bases from J, the junction contained 10 bases not matched to a gene. CDR1 LNHNV and CDR2 YYDKDF come from the germline V gene (reference sequence). The CDR3 is CATSPAGGTVDTQYF. The CDR3 DNA reads TGTGCCACCAGTCCCGCGGGGGGAACAGTAGATACGCAGTATTTT.

This chain connects TRBV5-1 to TRBJ2-7; tentatively, D is TRBD1 (5 bases). The V gene lost 4 bases and the J gene lost 2 bases, with 16 bases spanning the gap. CDR1 SGHRS and CDR2 YFSETQ come from the germline V gene. The CDR3 sequence is 15 residues long. DNA for the CDR3: TGCGCCAGCAGCCTGGTGCTAGGGGTGACCTACGAGCAGTACTTC. Translation gives CASSLVLGVTYEQYF.

The J gene is TRBJ2-1, the V gene TRBV10-3; the match to TRBD2 covers 8 bases. J was trimmed by 12 bases and V by 5 bases; bases with no gene match: 6. The germline CDR1 and CDR2 sequences are ENHRY and SYGVKD. The CDR3 covers 12 residues. The CDR3 nucleotides read TGTGCCATCAGTCAAGCGGGAGAGGTGCAGTTCTTC. Its translation is CAISQAGEVQFF.

The V gene is TRBV2, the J gene TRBJ1-1; the match to TRBD1 covers 11 bases. The J segment lost 5 bases and the V segment lost 6 bases, leaving 5 bases of the junction unmatched. Germline CDR1 is SNHLY and CDR2 is FYNNEI. The CDR3 has 14 residues. The CDR3 is CASRWTGGATEAFF. As DNA, the CDR3 is TGTGCCAGCAGGTGGACAGGGGGCGCGACTGAAGCTTTCTTT.

The chain uses TRBV10-3 and TRBJ2-2; D not certain. Trimming cost V 2 bases and J 3 bases, with 7 bases left between them. Germline values: CDR1 ENHRY, CDR2 SYGVKD. The CDR3 loop spans 14 amino acids. The CDR3 reads CAISESQYTGELFF. CDR3 nucleotides: TGTGCCATCAGTGAGAGCCAATACACCGGGGAGCTGTTTTTT.

The CDR3, as DNA: TGTGCCAGCAGTTACTCGACAGAAAATCAGCCCCAGCATTTT. Translating it yields CASSYSTENQPQHF. The V gene is TRBV6-2 or TRBV6-3, the J gene TRBJ1-5; D perhaps matches TRBD1 (5 bases). Germline CDR1 MNHEY, CDR2 SVGEGT. Trimming took off 0 bases at V and 4 bases at J, with 7 bases between the two ends. CDR3 length: 14 amino acids.

J is TRBJ2-2 and V is TRBV9, with a possible D match to TRBD1 (5 bases). V gave up 3 bases and J gave up 6 bases, with 12 bases separating them. The CDR3 contains 14 residues. Germline-derived CDR1 and CDR2 are SGDLS and YYNGEE. CDR3 in amino acids: CASSAEDSAGELFF. As DNA, the CDR3 is TGTGCCAGCAGCGCGGAAGACAGCGCCGGGGAGCTGTTTTTT.

This clone was picked up one time. The rearrangement uses TRBV18 and TRBJ1-2; D might be TRBD1 (5 bases). The CDR3 spans 17 residues. V lost 4 bases and J 3 bases, leaving 21 bases between the germline ends. Germline values: CDR1 KGHSH, CDR2 LQKENI. The CDR3 region has the DNA TGTGCCAGCTCACGTAACCCGCAGGGAAGTCTTGACTATGGCTACACCTTC. Its protein is CASSRNPQGSLDYGYTF.